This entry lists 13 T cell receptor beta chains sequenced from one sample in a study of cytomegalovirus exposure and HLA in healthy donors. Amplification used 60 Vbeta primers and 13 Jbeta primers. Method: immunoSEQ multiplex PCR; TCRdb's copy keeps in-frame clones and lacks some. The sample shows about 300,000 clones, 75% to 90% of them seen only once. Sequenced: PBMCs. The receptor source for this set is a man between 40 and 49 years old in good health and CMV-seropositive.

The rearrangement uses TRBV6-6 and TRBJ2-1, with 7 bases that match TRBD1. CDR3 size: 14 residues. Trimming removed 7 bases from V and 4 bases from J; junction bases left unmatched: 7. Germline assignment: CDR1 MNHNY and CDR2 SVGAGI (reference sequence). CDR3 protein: CASTYRGKYNEQFF. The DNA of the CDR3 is TGTGCCAGCACCTACAGGGGCAAGTACAATGAGCAGTTCTTC.

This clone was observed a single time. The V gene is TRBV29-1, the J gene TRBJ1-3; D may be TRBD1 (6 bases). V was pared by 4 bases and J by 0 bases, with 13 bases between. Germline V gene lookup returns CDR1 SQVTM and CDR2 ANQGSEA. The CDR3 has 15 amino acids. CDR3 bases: TGCAGCGTTGCTGGGGGCCGATTCTCTGGAAACACCATATATTTT. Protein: CSVAGGRFSGNTIYF.

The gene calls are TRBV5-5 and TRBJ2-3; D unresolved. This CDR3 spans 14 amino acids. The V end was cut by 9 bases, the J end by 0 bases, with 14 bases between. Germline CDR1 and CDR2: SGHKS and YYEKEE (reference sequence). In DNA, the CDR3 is TGTGCCACCCACTTGACTCCTAGCACAGATACGCAGTATTTT. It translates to CATHLTPSTDTQYF.

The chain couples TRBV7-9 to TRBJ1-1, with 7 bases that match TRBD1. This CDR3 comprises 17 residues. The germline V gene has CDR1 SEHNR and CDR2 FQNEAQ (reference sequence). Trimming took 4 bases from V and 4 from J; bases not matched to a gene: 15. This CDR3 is CASSSTIDRALTTEAFF. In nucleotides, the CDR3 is TGTGCCAGCAGCTCGACCATTGACAGGGCCCTCACCACTGAAGCTTTCTTT.

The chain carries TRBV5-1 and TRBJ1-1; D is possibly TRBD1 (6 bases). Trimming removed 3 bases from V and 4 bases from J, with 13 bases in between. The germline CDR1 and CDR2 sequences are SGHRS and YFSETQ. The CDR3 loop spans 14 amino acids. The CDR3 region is CASSYTGSVTEAFF. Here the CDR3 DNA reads TGCGCCAGCAGCTATACAGGGTCGGTCACTGAAGCTTTCTTT.

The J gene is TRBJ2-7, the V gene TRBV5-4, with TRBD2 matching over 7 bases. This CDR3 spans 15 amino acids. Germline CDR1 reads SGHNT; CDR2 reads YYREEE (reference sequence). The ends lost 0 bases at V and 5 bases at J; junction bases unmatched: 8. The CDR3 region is CASSLASGPTNEQYF. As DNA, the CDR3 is TGTGCCAGCAGCTTGGCTAGCGGCCCAACCAACGAGCAGTACTTC. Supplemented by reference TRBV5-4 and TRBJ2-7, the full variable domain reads ETGVTQSPTHLIKTRGQQVTLRCSSQSGHNTVSWYQQALGQGPQFIFQYYREEENGRGNFPPRFSGLQFPNYSSELNVNALELDDSALYLCASSLASGPTNEQYFGPGTRLTVT.

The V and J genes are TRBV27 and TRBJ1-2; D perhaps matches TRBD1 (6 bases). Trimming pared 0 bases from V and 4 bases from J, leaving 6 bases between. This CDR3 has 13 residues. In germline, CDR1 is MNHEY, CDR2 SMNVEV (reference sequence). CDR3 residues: CASSLSGGYGYTF. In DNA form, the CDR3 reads TGTGCCAGCAGTTTATCAGGGGGCTATGGCTACACCTTC.

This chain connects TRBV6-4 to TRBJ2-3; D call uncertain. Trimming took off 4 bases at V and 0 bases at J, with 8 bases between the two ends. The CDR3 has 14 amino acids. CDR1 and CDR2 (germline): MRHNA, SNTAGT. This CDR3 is CASSVDSSTDTQYF. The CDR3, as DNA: TGTGCCAGCAGTGTAGACTCCAGCACAGATACGCAGTATTTT.

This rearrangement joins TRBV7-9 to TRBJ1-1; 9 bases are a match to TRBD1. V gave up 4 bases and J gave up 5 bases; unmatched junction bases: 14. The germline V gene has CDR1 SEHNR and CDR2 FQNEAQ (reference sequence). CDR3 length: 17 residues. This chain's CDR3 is CASSSSGTGLAGTEAFF. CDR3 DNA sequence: TGTGCCAGCAGCTCAAGCGGGACAGGGCTCGCGGGGACTGAAGCTTTCTTT.

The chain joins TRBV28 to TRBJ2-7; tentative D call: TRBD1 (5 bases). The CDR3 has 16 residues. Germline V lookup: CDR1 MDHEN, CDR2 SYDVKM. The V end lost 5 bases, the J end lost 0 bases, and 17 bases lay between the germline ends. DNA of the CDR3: TGTGCCAGCAGTGTTCGGACACCCGCCCCCTCCTACGAGCAGTACTTC. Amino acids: CASSVRTPAPSYEQYF.

Here the CDR3 reads CSVGGGSGGGYTF. CDR3 in DNA: TGCAGCGTTGGAGGAGGGTCTGGAGGGGGCTACACCTTC. The V gene is TRBV29-1, the J gene TRBJ1-2; no firm D call. Germline V gene data show CDR1 as SQVTM and CDR2 as ANQGSEA. Trimming cost V 4 bases and J 8 bases, with 17 bases left between them. This CDR3 region has 13 residues.

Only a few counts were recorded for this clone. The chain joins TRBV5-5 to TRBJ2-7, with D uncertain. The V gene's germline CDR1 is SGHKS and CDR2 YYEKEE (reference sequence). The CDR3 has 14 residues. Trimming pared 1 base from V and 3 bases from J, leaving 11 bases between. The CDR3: CASSLLGRSYEQYF. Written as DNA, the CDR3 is TGTGCCAGCAGCTTGTTGGGCAGAAGCTACGAGCAGTACTTC.

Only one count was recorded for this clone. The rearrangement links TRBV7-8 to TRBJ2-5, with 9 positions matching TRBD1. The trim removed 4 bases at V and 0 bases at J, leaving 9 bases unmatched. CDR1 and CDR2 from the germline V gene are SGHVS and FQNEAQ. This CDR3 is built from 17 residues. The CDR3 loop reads CASSSSTGTGNQETQYF. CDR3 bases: TGTGCCAGCAGCTCATCCACCGGGACAGGGAACCAAGAGACCCAGTACTTC.